This TCR beta chain derives from a study of CXCR3-negative and CXCR3-positive naive CD8 T cells. Study-wide points: Memory CD8+ T cell repertoires were far less diverse than both naive subsets.

Germline V CDR1 and CDR2: SGHNT, YENEEA. The CDR3 length is 12 residues. The method, 5' RACE with UMI labels, was used to prepare the TRB cDNA libraries. TCRdb reprocessed the 5' RACE reads and keeps a single row for each CDR3 protein, giving no DNA. This table lists about 58,000 distinct CDR3 sequences. Comments on this clonotype: What it binds is not known.

The rearrangement uses TRBV11-3 and TRBJ2-1; TCRdb's assignment of TRBD2 cannot be checked, as there is no DNA. Sequences were obtained from naive CXCR3- CD8+ T cells from blood. The subset was: CD45RO-CCR7+CD27+CD95- naive CD8+ T cells lacking CXCR3 (TNR3-). The origin of this receptor is a human donor in good health. Some clones in this sample may be carry-over from other donors' samples. CDR3 amino acids: CASSPLFNEQFF.